The T cell receptor (beta chain) described here comes from a study of T cell responses to AZD1222 COVID-19 vaccine. The data were produced by immunoSEQ multiplex PCR, yet TCRdb's version contains in-frame clones alone and is incomplete. This table has roughly 130,000 clones, approximately 83% appearing once. Study-wide points: When two AZD1222 doses had been given, Spike-specific TCR breadth and depth rose.

Concerning this clone itself: What it binds is not known.

Germline V gene lookup returns CDR1 SGHRS and CDR2 YFSETQ. The CDR3 contains 12 residues. The sequence derives from an adult in good health. V gene TRBV5-1 combines with J gene TRBJ2-1, with D perhaps TRBD1 or TRBD2 (5 bases each). The sample consisted of peripheral blood, taken on day 0 of AZD1222 vaccination. DNA for the CDR3: TGCGCTGCGAGGGGCGAGTACAATGAGCAGTTCTTC. It specifies CAARGEYNEQFF.